This T cell receptor (beta chain) appears in the sequencing data of a study of T cells in Graves' hyperthyroidism and ophthalmopathy. Patients were excluded because of uncontrolled infection, other autoimmune disease, pregnancy or lactation. Diagnosing involved the use of clinical symptoms, serum thyroxine and TRAb, thyroid ultrasound and orbital computed tomography. More than 9.5 ml fresh peripheral blood yielded the PBMCs. The source material, RNA transcripts, was used to amplify TCR beta CDR3 regions. HTBI primers were used for first-round RT-PCR of the TCR CDR3. TCRdb fed the multiplex PCR reads into MiXCR, producing one record per CDR3 protein. Counted here are hundreds of thousands of distinct CDR3 sequences, approximately 15% occurring once; the ten biggest clones make up around 13%. The CDR3 loop spans 15 amino acids. V was shortened by 5 bases and J by 5 bases, with 16 bases between the two germline ends. Germline V gives CDR1 SGHTA, CDR2 FQGTGA.

This sequence was found in a woman in her fifties or sixties with Graves' ophthalmopathy. The specimen sequenced was blood. This chain connects TRBV7-3 to TRBJ2-1, with D maybe TRBD2 (7 bases). In nucleotides, the CDR3 is TGTGCCAGCAGCCCTGATGGGGGGGGGCACAATGAGCAGTTCTTC. The encoded protein is CASSPDGGGHNEQFF. The full variable domain, in which reference TRBV7-3 and TRBJ2-1 provide the parts outside the CDR3, is GAGVSQTPSNKVTEKGKYVELRCDPISGHTALYWYRQSLGQGPEFLIYFQGTGAADDSGLPNDRFFAVRPEGSVSTLKIQRTERGDSAVYLCASSPDGGGHNEQFFGPGTRLTVL.